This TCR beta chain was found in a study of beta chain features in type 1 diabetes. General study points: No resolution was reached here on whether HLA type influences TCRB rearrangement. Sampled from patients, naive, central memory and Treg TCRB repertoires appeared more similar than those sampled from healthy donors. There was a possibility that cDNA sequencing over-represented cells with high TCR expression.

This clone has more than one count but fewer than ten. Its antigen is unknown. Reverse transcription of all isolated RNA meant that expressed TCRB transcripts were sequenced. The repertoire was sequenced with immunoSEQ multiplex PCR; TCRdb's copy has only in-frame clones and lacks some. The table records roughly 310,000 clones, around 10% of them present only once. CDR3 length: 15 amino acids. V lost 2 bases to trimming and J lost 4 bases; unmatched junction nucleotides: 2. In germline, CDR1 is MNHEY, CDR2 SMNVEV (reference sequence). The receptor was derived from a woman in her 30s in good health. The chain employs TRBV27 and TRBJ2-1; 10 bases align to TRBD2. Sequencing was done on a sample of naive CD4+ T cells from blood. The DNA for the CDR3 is TGTGCCAGCAGTTTAAGCGGGAGGGGGTACAATGAGCAGTTCTTC. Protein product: CASSLSGRGYNEQFF.